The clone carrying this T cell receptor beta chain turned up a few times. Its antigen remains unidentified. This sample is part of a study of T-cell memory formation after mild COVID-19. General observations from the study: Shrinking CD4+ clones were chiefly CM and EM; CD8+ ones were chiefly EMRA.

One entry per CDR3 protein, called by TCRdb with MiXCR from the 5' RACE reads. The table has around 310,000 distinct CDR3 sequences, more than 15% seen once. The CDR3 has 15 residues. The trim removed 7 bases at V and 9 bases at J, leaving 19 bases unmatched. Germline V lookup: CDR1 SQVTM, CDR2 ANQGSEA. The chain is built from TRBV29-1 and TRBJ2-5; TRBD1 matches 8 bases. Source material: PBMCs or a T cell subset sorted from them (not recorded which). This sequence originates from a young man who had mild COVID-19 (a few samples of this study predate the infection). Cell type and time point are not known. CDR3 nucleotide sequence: TGCAGCGCATCCGGAGGGGGGACAGGTCCTCCTGCCCAGTACTTC. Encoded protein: CSASGGGTGPPAQYF.